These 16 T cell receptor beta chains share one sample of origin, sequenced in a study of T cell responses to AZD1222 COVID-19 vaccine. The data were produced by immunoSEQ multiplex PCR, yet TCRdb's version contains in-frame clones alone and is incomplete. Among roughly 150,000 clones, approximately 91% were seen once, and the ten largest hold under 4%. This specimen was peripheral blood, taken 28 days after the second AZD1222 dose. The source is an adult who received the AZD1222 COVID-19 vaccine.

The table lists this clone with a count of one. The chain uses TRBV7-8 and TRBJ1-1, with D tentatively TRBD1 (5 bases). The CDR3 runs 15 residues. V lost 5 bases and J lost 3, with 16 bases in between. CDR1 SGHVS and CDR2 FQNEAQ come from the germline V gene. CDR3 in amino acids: CASSAQVRGDTEAFF. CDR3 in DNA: TGTGCCAGCAGCGCCCAAGTACGGGGGGACACTGAAGCTTTCTTT.

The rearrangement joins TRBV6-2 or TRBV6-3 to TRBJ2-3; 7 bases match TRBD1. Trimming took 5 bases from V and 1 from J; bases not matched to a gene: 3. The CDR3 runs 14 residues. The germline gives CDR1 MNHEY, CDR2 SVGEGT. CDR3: CASSRQGGTDTQYF. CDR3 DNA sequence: TGTGCCAGCAGTAGACAGGGAGGCACAGATACGCAGTATTTT.

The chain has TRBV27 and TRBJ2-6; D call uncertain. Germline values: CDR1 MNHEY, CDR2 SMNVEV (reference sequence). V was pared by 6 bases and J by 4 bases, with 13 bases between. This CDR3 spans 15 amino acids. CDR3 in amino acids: CASSFLIVGANVLTF. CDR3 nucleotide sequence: TGTGCCAGCAGCTTCCTTATCGTAGGGGCCAACGTCCTGACTTTC. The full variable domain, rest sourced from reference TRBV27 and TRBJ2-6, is EAQVTQNPRYLITVTGKKLTVTCSQNMNHEYMSWYRQDPGLGLRQIYYSMNVEVTDKGDVPEGYKVSRKEKRNFPLILESPSPNQTSLYFCASSFLIVGANVLTFGAGSRLTVL.

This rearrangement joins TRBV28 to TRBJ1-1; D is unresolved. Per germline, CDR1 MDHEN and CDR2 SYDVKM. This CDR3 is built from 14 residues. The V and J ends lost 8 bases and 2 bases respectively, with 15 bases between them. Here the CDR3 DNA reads TGTGCCAGCTCACTAGTCCAATCAAACACTGAAGCTTTCTTT. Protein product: CASSLVQSNTEAFF.

CDR3 coding DNA: TGTGCCAGCAGCATGCCACCATCGTCCAACAGGGGTGATACGCAGTATTTT. It specifies CASSMPPSSNRGDTQYF. The chain recombines TRBV5-5 with TRBJ2-3, with TRBD1 identical over 7 bases. The V gene end was trimmed by 4 bases and the J gene end by 6 bases; junction bases not matched to a gene: 17. The germline V gene encodes CDR1 SGHKS and CDR2 YYEKEE (reference sequence). CDR3 length: 17 residues.

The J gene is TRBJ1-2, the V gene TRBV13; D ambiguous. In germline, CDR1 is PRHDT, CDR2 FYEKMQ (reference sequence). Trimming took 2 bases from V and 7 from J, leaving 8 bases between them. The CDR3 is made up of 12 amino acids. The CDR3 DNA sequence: TGTGCCAGCAGCTTATCAGAGACTGGCTACACCTTC. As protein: CASSLSETGYTF.

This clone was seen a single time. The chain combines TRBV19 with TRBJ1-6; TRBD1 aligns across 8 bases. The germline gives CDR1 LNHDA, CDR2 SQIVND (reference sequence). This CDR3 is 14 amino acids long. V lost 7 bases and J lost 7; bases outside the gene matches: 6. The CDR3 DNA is TGTGCCAGTACCGGGGACAGGCACAATTCACCCCTCCACTTT. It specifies CASTGDRHNSPLHF.

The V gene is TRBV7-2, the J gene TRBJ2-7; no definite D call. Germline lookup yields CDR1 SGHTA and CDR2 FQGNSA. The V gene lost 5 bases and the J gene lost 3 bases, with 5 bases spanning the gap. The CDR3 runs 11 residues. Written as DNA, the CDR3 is TGTGCCAGCAGCCTGGACTACGAGCAGTACTTC. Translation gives CASSLDYEQYF.

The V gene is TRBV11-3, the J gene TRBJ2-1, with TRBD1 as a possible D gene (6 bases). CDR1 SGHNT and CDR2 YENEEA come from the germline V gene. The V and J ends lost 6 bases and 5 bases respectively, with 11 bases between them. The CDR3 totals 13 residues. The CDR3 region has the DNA TGTGCCAGCAGTCGCGGACAGAACAATGAGCAGTTCTTC. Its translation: CASSRGQNNEQFF.

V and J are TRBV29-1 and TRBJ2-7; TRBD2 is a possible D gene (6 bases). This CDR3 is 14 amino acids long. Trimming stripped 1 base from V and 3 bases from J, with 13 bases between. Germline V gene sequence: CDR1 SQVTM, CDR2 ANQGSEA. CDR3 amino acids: CSVEGQGGDYEQYF. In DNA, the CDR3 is TGCAGCGTTGAAGGGCAGGGAGGCGACTACGAGCAGTACTTC.

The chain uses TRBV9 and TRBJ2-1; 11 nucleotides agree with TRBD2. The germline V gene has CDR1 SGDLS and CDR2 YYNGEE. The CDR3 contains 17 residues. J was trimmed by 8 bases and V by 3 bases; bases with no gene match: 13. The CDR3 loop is CASSESLTSGRFYEQFF. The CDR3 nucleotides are TGTGCCAGCAGCGAGAGCCTTACTAGCGGGAGATTCTATGAGCAGTTCTTC.

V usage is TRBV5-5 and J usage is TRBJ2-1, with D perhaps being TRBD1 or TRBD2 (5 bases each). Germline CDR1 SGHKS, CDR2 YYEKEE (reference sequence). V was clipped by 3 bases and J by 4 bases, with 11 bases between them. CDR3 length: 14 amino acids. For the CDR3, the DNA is TGTGCCAGCAGCTCCGGGACGGTATACAATGAGCAGTTCTTC. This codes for CASSSGTVYNEQFF.

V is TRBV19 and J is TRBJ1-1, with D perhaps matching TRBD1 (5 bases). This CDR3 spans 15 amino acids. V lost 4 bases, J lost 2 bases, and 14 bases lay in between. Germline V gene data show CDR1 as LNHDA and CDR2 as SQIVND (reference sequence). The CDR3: CASSRARTHNTEAFF. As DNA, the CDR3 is TGTGCCAGTAGTAGGGCCCGGACACATAACACTGAAGCTTTCTTT.

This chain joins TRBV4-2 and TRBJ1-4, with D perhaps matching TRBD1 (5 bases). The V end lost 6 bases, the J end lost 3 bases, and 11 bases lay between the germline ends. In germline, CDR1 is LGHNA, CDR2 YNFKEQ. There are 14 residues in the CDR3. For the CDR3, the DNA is TGTGCCAGCAGGGGGGGTAGGTCTAATGAAAAACTGTTTTTT. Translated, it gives CASRGGRSNEKLFF.

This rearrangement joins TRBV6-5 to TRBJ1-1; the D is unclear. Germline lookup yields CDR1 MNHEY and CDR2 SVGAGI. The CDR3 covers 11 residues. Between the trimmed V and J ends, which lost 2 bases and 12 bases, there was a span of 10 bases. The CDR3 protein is CASSYLDVTFF. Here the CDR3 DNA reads TGTGCCAGCAGTTACCTAGATGTAACTTTCTTT.

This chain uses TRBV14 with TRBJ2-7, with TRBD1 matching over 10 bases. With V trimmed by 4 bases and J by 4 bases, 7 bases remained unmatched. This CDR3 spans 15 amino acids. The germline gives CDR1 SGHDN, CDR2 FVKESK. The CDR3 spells CASSRRDRGRYEQYF. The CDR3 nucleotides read TGTGCCAGCAGCCGCCGGGACAGGGGAAGGTACGAGCAGTACTTC. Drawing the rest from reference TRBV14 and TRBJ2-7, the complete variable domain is EAGVTQFPSHSVIEKGQTVTLRCDPISGHDNLYWYRRVMGKEIKFLLHFVKESKQDESGMPNNRFLAERTGGTYSTLKVQPAELEDSGVYFCASSRRDRGRYEQYFGPGTRLTVT.